This TCR beta chain originates from a study of cytomegalovirus exposure and HLA in healthy donors. Overall study findings and caveats: A later look showed TCR association rates differing by HLA locus, highest for DRB1 and lowest for HLA-C.

Whereas donors were nominally healthy upon sampling, unrecorded immune exposures were probable. 60 Vbeta and 13 Jbeta primers were used in PCR. The data were produced by immunoSEQ multiplex PCR, yet TCRdb's version contains in-frame clones alone and is incomplete. The table lists 100,000 or so clones, just under 80% of them singletons. The CDR3 sequence is 12 residues long. V was cut by 5 bases and J by 7 bases, with 8 bases left in between. Germline loops: CDR1 MDHEN, CDR2 SYDVKM. As concerns this clone: Its specificity is unknown.

The source material was PBMCs. The genes are TRBV28 and TRBJ2-2, with D maybe TRBD1 (6 bases). This sequence was found in a man aged 25 to 40 in good health and CMV-seronegative. CDR3: CASSNRVGELFF. DNA for the CDR3: TGTGCCAGCAGTAACAGGGTCGGGGAGCTGTTTTTT. Combining the CDR3 with reference TRBV28 and TRBJ2-2 gives the whole variable domain DVKVTQSSRYLVKRTGEKVFLECVQDMDHENMFWYRQDPGLGLRLIYFSYDVKMKEKGDIPEGYSVSREKKERFSLILESASTNQTSMYLCASSNRVGELFFGEGSRLTVL.